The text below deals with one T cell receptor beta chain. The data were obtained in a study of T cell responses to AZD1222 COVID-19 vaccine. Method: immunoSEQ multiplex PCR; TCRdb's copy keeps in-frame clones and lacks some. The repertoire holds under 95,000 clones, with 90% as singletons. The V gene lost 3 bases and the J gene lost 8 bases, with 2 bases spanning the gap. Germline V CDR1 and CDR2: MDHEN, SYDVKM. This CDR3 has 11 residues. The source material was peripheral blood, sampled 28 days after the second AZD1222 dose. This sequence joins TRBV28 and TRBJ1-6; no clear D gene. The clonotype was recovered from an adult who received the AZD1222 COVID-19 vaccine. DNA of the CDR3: TGTGCCAGCAGTTTTTATTCACCCCTCCACTTT. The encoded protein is CASSFYSPLHF.